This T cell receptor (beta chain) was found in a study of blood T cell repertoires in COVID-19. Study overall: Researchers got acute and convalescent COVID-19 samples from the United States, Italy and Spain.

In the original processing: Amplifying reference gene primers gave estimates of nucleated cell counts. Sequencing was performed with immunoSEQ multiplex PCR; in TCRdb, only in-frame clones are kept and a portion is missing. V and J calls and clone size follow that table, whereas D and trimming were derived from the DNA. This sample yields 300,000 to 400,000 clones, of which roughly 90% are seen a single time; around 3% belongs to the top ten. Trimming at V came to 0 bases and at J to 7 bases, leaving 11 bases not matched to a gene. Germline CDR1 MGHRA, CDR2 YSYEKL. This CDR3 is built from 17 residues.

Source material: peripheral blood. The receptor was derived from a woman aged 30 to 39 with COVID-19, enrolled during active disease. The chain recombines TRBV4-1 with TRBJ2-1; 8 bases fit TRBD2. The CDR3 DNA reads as TGCGCCAGCAGCCAAGATCCCCGGGGGGGCGATTTTAATGAGCAGTTCTTC. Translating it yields CASSQDPRGGDFNEQFF.